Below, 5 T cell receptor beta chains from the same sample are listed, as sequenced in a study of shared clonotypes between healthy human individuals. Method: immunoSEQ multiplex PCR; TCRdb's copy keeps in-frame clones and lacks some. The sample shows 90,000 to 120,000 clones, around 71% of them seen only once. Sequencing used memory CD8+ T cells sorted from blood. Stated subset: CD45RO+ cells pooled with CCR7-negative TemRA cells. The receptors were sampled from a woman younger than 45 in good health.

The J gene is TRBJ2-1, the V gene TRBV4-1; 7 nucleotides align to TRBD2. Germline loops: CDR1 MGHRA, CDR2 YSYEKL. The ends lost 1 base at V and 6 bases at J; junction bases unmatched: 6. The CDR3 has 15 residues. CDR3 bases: TGCGCCAGCAGCCAAGCCAGGACTAGATCCAATGAGCAGTTCTTC. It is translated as CASSQARTRSNEQFF.

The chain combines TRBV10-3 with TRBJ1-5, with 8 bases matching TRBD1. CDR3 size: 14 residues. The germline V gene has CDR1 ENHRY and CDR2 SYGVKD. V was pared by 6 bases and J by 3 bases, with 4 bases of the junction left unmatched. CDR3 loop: CAIRATGDNQPQHF. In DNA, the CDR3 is TGTGCCATCAGGGCGACAGGGGACAATCAGCCCCAGCATTTT.

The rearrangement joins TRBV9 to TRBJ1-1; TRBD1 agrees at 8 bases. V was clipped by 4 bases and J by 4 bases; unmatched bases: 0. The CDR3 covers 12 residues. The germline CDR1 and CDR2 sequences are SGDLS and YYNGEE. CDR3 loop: CASSTGGTEAFF. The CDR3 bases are TGTGCCAGCAGCACAGGGGGCACTGAAGCTTTCTTT.

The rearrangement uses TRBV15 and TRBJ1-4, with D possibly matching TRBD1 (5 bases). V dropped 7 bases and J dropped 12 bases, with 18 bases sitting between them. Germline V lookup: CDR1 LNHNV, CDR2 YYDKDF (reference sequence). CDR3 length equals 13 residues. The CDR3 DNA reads TGTGCCACCACGTATGTGGGGGTGGGTGAACTGTTTTTT. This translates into CATTYVGVGELFF. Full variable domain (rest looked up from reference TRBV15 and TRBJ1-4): DAMVIQNPRYQVTQFGKPVTLSCSQTLNHNVMYWYQQKSSQAPKLLFHYYDKDFNNEADTPDNFQSRRPNTSFCFLDIRSPGLGDTAMYLCATTYVGVGELFFGSGTQLSVL.

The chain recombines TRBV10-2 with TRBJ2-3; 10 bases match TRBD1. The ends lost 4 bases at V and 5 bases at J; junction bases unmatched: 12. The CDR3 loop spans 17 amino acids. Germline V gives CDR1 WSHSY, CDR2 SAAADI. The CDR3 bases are TGCGCCAGCAGTGGACCCCCGACAGGGGGCCTTGGAGATACGCAGTATTTT. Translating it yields CASSGPPTGGLGDTQYF.